This passage covers 19 T cell receptor beta chains from one sample sequenced in a study of metastatic and nonmetastatic thyroid tumors. TCRdb re-called the PCR reads through MiXCR. The sample consists of about 16,000 clones, about 29% of them appearing once. Ahead of thyroid surgery, no patient had received treatment of any kind. The specimen sequenced was tumor tissue. These receptors were obtained from a male donor with papillary thyroid cancer or a benign thyroid nodule (not recorded which). Some clones in this sample may be carry-over from other donors' samples.

The DNA of the CDR3 is TGTGCCAGCAGTCGGACCTCGAATAATTCACCCCTCCACTTT. Translating it yields CASSRTSNNSPLHF. The chain links TRBV27 to TRBJ1-6; no clear D. V was cut by 5 bases and J by 5 bases, with 10 bases left in between. From germline, CDR1 is MNHEY and CDR2 SMNVEV (reference sequence). CDR3 length equals 14 residues.

CDR3 sequence: CASSSGLAGGYLFF. The CDR3 DNA sequence: TGTGCCAGCAGCTCCGGACTAGCGGGAGGGTATCTGTTTTTT. The chain recombines TRBV7-2 with TRBJ2-2, with TRBD2 matching 15 bases. Trimming cost V 4 bases and J 14 bases; bases outside gene matches: 5. In germline, CDR1 is SGHTA, CDR2 FQGNSA. The CDR3 totals 14 residues.

This clone showed up many times. The junction and the germline gene differ at one end; a read error may be behind it. The V gene is TRBV20-1, the J gene TRBJ2-5; no definite D call. From germline, CDR1 is DFQATT and CDR2 SNEGSKA (reference sequence). The CDR3 runs 12 residues. The CDR3 protein is CSAGEKGKTQYF. CDR3 DNA: TGCAGTGCTGGAGAAAAAGGGAAGACCCAGTACTTC.

This chain connects TRBV11-2 to TRBJ1-6; the D gene is possibly TRBD1 (5 bases). The length of the CDR3 is 11 residues. Trimming cost V 6 bases and J 14 bases, with 11 bases left between them. Germline V CDR1 and CDR2: SGHAT, FQNNGV. Written as DNA, the CDR3 is TGTGCCAGCAGGGCAGGGTTGGCCCTCCACTTT. Translation gives CASRAGLALHF.

Within the sample, this clone is medium-sized. The chain recombines TRBV12-3 or TRBV12-4 with TRBJ1-1; maybe TRBD1 (6 bases). V was pared by 6 bases and J by 4 bases, with 15 bases between. This CDR3 has 14 amino acids. The DNA of the CDR3 is TGTGCCAGCAGGGTAGGACAGCCGTTCACTGAAGCTTTCTTT. It codes for CASRVGQPFTEAFF.

This chain joins TRBV30 and TRBJ2-7; weak D call: TRBD1 (5 bases). The CDR3 is 12 amino acids. Germline V lookup: CDR1 GTSNPN, CDR2 SVGIG (reference sequence). V gave up 0 bases and J gave up 3 bases, with 6 bases separating them. The CDR3 is CAWSVQGYEQYF. CDR3 coding DNA: TGTGCCTGGAGTGTCCAGGGCTACGAGCAGTACTTC.

This clone was detected many times. The chain has TRBV6-1 and TRBJ2-1, with 8 bases fitting TRBD1. V gave up 6 bases and J gave up 1 base; unmatched junction bases: 8. The CDR3 sequence is 16 residues long. Germline CDR1 MNHNS, CDR2 SASEGT. The CDR3 loop is CASSDSGQGSYNEQFF. As DNA, the CDR3 is TGTGCCAGCAGCGATTCCGGACAGGGATCCTACAATGAGCAGTTCTTC.

By share, this clone ranks as medium-sized. The rearrangement links TRBV5-1 to TRBJ1-1; tentative D call: TRBD1 (5 bases). Trimming took off 0 bases at V and 3 bases at J, with 9 bases between the two ends. The CDR3 is made up of 14 amino acids. The germline V gene has CDR1 SGHRS and CDR2 YFSETQ. The CDR3 loop is CASSLAGGYTEAFF. CDR3 coding DNA: TGCGCCAGCAGCTTGGCGGGGGGATACACTGAAGCTTTCTTT. The variable domain in full, completed from reference TRBV5-1 and TRBJ1-1, reads KAGVTQTPRYLIKTRGQQVTLSCSPISGHRSVSWYQQTPGQGLQFLFEYFSETQRNKGNFPGRFSGRQFSNSRSEMNVSTLELGDSALYLCASSLAGGYTEAFFGQGTRLTVV.

This clone is termed medium-sized. The CDR3 loop is CSARAGQGGYEQYF. In DNA form, the CDR3 reads TGCAGTGCTAGAGCGGGACAGGGGGGCTACGAGCAGTACTTC. The chain links TRBV20-1 to TRBJ2-7, with 11 positions matching TRBD1. With V trimmed by 1 base and J by 3 bases, 2 bases remained unmatched. Germline V lookup: CDR1 DFQATT, CDR2 SNEGSKA (reference sequence). The CDR3 consists of 14 residues.

This sequence joins TRBV5-4 and TRBJ2-1; D call uncertain. This CDR3 comprises 18 residues. Germline loops: CDR1 SGHNT, CDR2 YYREEE (reference sequence). V gave up 0 bases and J gave up 2 bases, with 18 bases separating them. As DNA, the CDR3 is TGTGCCAGCAGCTTGGGCCTAGTTCGTTTAACCACCTACAATGAGCAGTTCTTC. Its translation is CASSLGLVRLTTYNEQFF.

About this clone itself: A junction end diverges from the germline sequence, so it may reflect a read error. J is TRBJ2-1 and V is TRBV7-6; 9 nucleotides match TRBD2. Germline lookup yields CDR1 SGHVS and CDR2 FNYEAQ. The CDR3 totals 16 residues. CDR3 DNA sequence: TGTGCTAGCAGCTTAGATGCTAGCGGGATCTCTAATGAGCAGTTCTTC. Protein product: CASSLDASGISNEQFF.

The chain has TRBV5-1 and TRBJ2-3; no reliable D call. This CDR3 has 14 residues. V lost 4 bases, J lost 1 base, and 10 bases lay in between. CDR1 is SGHRS, CDR2 YFSETQ, per germline. The DNA for the CDR3 is TGCGCCAGCAGCCCCCTCCCAGGCACAGATACGCAGTATTTT. Translation gives CASSPLPGTDTQYF.

About this clone: A much larger clone differs by one base, so this may be a read error. Other DNA sequences in this specimen translate into the identical CDR3. The chain links TRBV7-9 to TRBJ2-3; D is perhaps TRBD2 (5 bases). The V gene's germline CDR1 is SEHNR and CDR2 FQNEAQ (reference sequence). The length of the CDR3 is 12 residues. The CDR3 bases are TGTGCTTTATCGGGGAGCACAGATACGCAGTACTTT. Amino acid sequence: CALSGSTDTQYF.

This clone was seen more than once but under ten times. The chain couples TRBV6-1 to TRBJ2-3, with D possibly matching TRBD1 (5 bases). The germline V gene encodes CDR1 MNHNS and CDR2 SASEGT. The CDR3 totals 14 residues. Trimming took 6 bases from V and 5 from J, leaving 15 bases between them. CDR3 sequence reads: CASRSRVVGDTQYF. CDR3 DNA: TGTGCCAGCAGGTCCAGGGTGGTGGGAGATACGCAGTATTTT.

The V and J genes are TRBV24-1 and TRBJ1-3, with D perhaps TRBD1 (5 bases). CDR1 is KGHDR, CDR2 SFDVKD, per germline. Trimming took 4 bases from V and 0 from J, leaving 21 bases between them. The length of the CDR3 is 19 residues. CDR3 in DNA: TGTGCCACCAGTGAGAGACAGTTTCTCTTACACATCTCTGGAAACACCATATATTTT. Amino acid sequence: CATSERQFLLHISGNTIYF.

A note on this clone: A single base separates this from a much larger clone, so it may be a read error. This chain links TRBV6-2 or TRBV6-3 with TRBJ1-1; unclear D gene. CDR1 and CDR2 (germline): MNHEY, SVGEGT. The CDR3 runs to 10 residues. CDR3 nucleotide sequence: TGTGCCTGCAGTTCTGTACAAGCTTTCTTT. Residues: CACSSVQAFF.

This chain connects TRBV11-2 to TRBJ1-2, with D uncertain. CDR3 length equals 12 residues. CDR1 SGHAT and CDR2 FQNNGV come from the germline V gene. Deletions cut 3 bases from V and 5 bases from J, with 7 bases between. The CDR3 nucleotides read TGTGCCAGCAGCTTCGACTTTTATGGCTACACCTTC. This encodes CASSFDFYGYTF.

This rearrangement joins TRBV30 to TRBJ2-2, with 8 bases aligning to TRBD1. This CDR3 region has 15 residues. CDR1 is GTSNPN, CDR2 SVGIG, per germline (reference sequence). V was pared by 2 bases and J by 5 bases, with 7 bases of the junction left unmatched. DNA for the CDR3: TGTGCCTGGAGTTTTCAGGACAGGGAAACCGGGGAGCTGTTTTTT. Encoded protein: CAWSFQDRETGELFF.

Relative to its sample, this clone is medium-sized. The V call is TRBV3-1, the J call TRBJ2-2; D unclear. This CDR3 spans 11 amino acids. V lost 4 bases to trimming and J lost 6 bases, with 3 bases between them. Germline V lookup: CDR1 LGHDT, CDR2 YNNKEL (reference sequence). CDR3 sequence (DNA): TGTGCCAGCAGCCTGGCCGGGGAGCTGTTTTTT. Its protein product is CASSLAGELFF.